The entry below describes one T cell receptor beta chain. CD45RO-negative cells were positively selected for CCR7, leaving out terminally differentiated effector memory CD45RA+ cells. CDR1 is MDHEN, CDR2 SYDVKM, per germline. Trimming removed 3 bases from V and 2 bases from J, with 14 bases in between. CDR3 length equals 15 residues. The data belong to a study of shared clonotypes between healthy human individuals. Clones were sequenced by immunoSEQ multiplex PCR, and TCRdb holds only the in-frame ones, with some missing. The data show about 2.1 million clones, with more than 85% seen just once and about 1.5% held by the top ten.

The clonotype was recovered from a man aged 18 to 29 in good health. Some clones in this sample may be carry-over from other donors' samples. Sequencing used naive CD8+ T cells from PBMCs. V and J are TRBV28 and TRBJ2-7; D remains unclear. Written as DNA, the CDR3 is TGTGCCAGCAGTTTCGGTCCTAGAAGCCCCTACGAGCAGTACTTC. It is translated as CASSFGPRSPYEQYF.